Below, one TCR beta chain is given with its context. The antigen is not known. Germline V lookup: CDR1 MNHNS, CDR2 SASEGT. The trim removed 6 bases at V and 2 bases at J, leaving 8 bases unmatched. The CDR3 spans 16 residues. The library protocol tagged individual cDNA molecules with unique molecular identifiers. TCRdb re-called the 5' RACE reads with MiXCR, one entry per CDR3 protein. This table has about 36,000 distinct CDR3 sequences, less than 7.5% appearing once. The record originates from a study of early T cells in non-severe SARS-CoV-2 infection. The wider study: Bulk RNA isolated from unsorted whole blood underwent sequencing; chains were not paired. Study observations and caveats: Matches to VDJdb favored anti-spike CD8 responses and missed private and CD4 specificities.

The TCR sequence derives from an adult who was a healthcare worker with PCR-confirmed SARS-CoV-2 infection or an uninfected control (not recorded which). Sequenced material: whole blood, taken at baseline. This chain links TRBV6-1 with TRBJ1-3; 9 bases align to TRBD1. The DNA for the CDR3 is TGTGCCAGCAGATCGCCTGGACAGGGGACTGGAAACACCATATATTTT. Protein: CASRSPGQGTGNTIYF.